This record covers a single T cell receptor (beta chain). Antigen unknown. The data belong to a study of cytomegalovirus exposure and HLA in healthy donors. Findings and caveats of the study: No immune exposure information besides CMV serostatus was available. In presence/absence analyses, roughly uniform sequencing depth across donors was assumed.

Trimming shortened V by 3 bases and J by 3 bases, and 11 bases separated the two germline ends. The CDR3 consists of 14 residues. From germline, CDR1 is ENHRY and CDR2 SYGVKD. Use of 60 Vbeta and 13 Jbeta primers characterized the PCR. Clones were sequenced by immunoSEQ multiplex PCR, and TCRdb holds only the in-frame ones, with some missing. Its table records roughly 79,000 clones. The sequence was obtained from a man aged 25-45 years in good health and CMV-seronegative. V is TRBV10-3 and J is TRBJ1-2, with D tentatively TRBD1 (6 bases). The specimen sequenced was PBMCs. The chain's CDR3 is CAISDSGDHYGYTF. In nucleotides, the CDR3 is TGTGCCATCAGTGACTCAGGGGACCACTATGGCTACACCTTC.